This passage covers 17 T cell receptor beta chains from one sample sequenced in a study of shared clonotypes between healthy human individuals. The assay was immunoSEQ multiplex PCR, and TCRdb's table has in-frame clones only and misses some. The sample includes a few million clones, approximately 90% of them seen just once. Sequenced material: naive CD4+ T cells from PBMCs. Subset denoted: CD45RA+ positively selected. These receptors were collected from a young man in good health. Some clones in this sample may be carry-over from other donors' samples.

Comment on this clone: This specimen includes other DNA sequences encoding the same CDR3. This chain uses TRBV9 with TRBJ2-1; no firm D call. CDR1 is SGDLS, CDR2 YYNGEE, per germline. V was pared by 0 bases and J by 0 bases, with 7 bases between. This CDR3 region has 15 residues. The CDR3 here is CASSVAASSYNEQFF. CDR3 DNA sequence: TGTGCCAGCAGCGTAGCAGCGAGCTCCTACAATGAGCAGTTCTTC.

This clone has a single count. This chain joins TRBV5-1 and TRBJ1-1, with D possibly TRBD1 on 5 matching bases. V was cut by 2 bases and J by 4 bases, with 12 bases left in between. Germline CDR1 SGHRS, CDR2 YFSETQ. The CDR3 has 14 residues. CDR3: CASSFSGVGTEAFF. The CDR3 DNA reads TGCGCCAGCAGCTTCTCGGGGGTTGGCACTGAAGCTTTCTTT.

Worth noting for this clone: Other DNA sequences within the sample encode an identical CDR3. The V gene is TRBV5-1, the J gene TRBJ2-1, with D possibly TRBD1 on 6 matching bases. Germline CDR1 reads SGHRS; CDR2 reads YFSETQ. Trimming pared 2 bases from V and 0 bases from J, leaving 9 bases between. CDR3 size: 15 residues. This CDR3 reads CASSFTGTSYNEQFF. CDR3 in DNA: TGCGCCAGCAGCTTCACAGGGACCTCCTACAATGAGCAGTTCTTC.

The CDR3 bases are TGCGCCAGCAGCTTGGAGGGCAGGGCTAACTATGGCTACACCTTC. Translated: CASSLEGRANYGYTF. The V gene is TRBV5-1, the J gene TRBJ1-2, with D tentatively TRBD1 (5 bases). This CDR3 spans 15 amino acids. Germline V gene lookup returns CDR1 SGHRS and CDR2 YFSETQ. The ends were cut back, 0 bases at V and 0 bases at J, with 9 bases in the middle.

The chain is built from TRBV27 and TRBJ2-7; 8 bases are shared with TRBD2. The CDR3 runs to 16 residues. Germline CDR1 and CDR2: MNHEY and SMNVEV (reference sequence). V lost 4 bases and J lost 2; bases outside the gene matches: 10. The CDR3 DNA follows: TGTGCCAGCAGTTCCCTCGGCGGGGGGAAGACCTACGAGCAGTACTTC. Encoded protein: CASSSLGGGKTYEQYF.

The V and J genes are TRBV18 and TRBJ2-1, with 11 bases matching TRBD2. Germline V gives CDR1 KGHSH, CDR2 LQKENI. Unmatched junction bases numbered 7, after V lost 1 base and J lost 8 bases. This CDR3 has 16 amino acids. CDR3 bases: TGTGCCAGCTCACCACTTTTAGCGGGAGGGTATGATGAGCAGTTCTTC. Protein sequence: CASSPLLAGGYDEQFF.

This clone was seen just once. The chain links TRBV28 to TRBJ2-7; TRBD1 agrees at 8 bases. The CDR3 is made up of 16 amino acids. Germline CDR1 and CDR2: MDHEN and SYDVKM. The V and J ends lost 6 bases and 2 bases, in that order; junction bases with no gene match: 12. The CDR3 here is CASSTQKTGVAYEQYF. The CDR3 DNA reads TGTGCCAGCAGCACACAAAAGACAGGGGTGGCCTACGAGCAGTACTTC.

Comments on this clone: The identical CDR3 is also encoded by other nucleotide sequences in the sample. The chain joins TRBV7-9 to TRBJ1-6; TRBD1 is a possible D gene (5 bases). Trimming took 1 base from V and 5 from J, leaving 6 bases between them. The CDR3 loop spans 14 amino acids. Germline assignment: CDR1 SEHNR and CDR2 FQNEAQ (reference sequence). This CDR3 reads CASSLGRDNSPLHF. CDR3 DNA sequence: TGTGCCAGCAGCTTAGGCAGGGATAATTCACCCCTCCACTTT.

The chain recombines TRBV29-1 with TRBJ2-1; 12 bases are a match to TRBD2. V gave up 7 bases and J gave up 3 bases; unmatched junction bases: 4. The CDR3 totals 14 residues. The germline V gene has CDR1 SQVTM and CDR2 ANQGSEA. The CDR3 sequence is CSAWTSGNYNEQFF. The CDR3 DNA is TGCAGCGCCTGGACTAGCGGGAACTACAATGAGCAGTTCTTC.

The V call is TRBV5-6, the J call TRBJ1-1, with D perhaps matching TRBD1 (6 bases). The CDR3 has 16 residues. The germline V gene encodes CDR1 SGHDT and CDR2 YYEEEE. The V gene lost 0 bases and the J gene lost 1 base, with 13 bases spanning the gap. In DNA, the CDR3 is TGTGCCAGCAGCTTGGCAGGGACATCAAGGAACACTGAAGCTTTCTTT. This translates into CASSLAGTSRNTEAFF. Variable domain in full (rest from reference TRBV5-6 and TRBJ1-1): DAGVTQSPTHLIKTRGQQVTLRCSPKSGHDTVSWYQQALGQGPQFIFQYYEEEERQRGNFPDRFSGHQFPNYSSELNVNALLLGDSALYLCASSLAGTSRNTEAFFGQGTRLTVV.

This rearrangement joins TRBV5-4 to TRBJ2-7, with 10 positions matching TRBD2. V lost 4 bases and J lost 3; bases outside the gene matches: 13. Germline loops: CDR1 SGHNT, CDR2 YYREEE (reference sequence). The CDR3 runs 17 residues. CDR3 sequence (DNA): TGTGCCAGCAGCCCCTCCGGGACTAGCGCTAATTACTACGAGCAGTACTTC. It specifies CASSPSGTSANYYEQYF.

V gene TRBV9 combines with J gene TRBJ2-1; the D is unclear. Germline-derived CDR1 and CDR2 are SGDLS and YYNGEE. The CDR3 consists of 14 residues. V dropped 3 bases and J dropped 1 base, with 8 bases sitting between them. CDR3 sequence (DNA): TGTGCCAGCAGCGAGGGTAGATCCTACAATGAGCAGTTCTTC. Amino acids: CASSEGRSYNEQFF.

The chain recombines TRBV5-1 with TRBJ2-3; D uncertain. V dropped 4 bases and J dropped 3 bases, with 6 bases sitting between them. This CDR3 has 12 amino acids. Germline CDR1 reads SGHRS; CDR2 reads YFSETQ. This chain's CDR3 is CASSQETDTQYF. The CDR3 DNA reads as TGCGCCAGCAGCCAAGAGACAGATACGCAGTATTTT.

This clone was seen once. The chain carries TRBV6-6 and TRBJ1-3; TRBD1 agrees at 7 bases. The V gene's germline CDR1 is MNHNY and CDR2 SVGAGI (reference sequence). This CDR3 has 14 amino acids. V shed 6 bases and J 2 bases; nucleotides not matched to a gene: 4. The CDR3 DNA sequence: TGTGCCAGCAGGGCACAGGGGACTGGAAACACCATATATTTT. Its protein is CASRAQGTGNTIYF.

The V and J genes are TRBV5-4 and TRBJ2-7, with 11 bases lining up with TRBD2. The CDR3 contains 15 residues. CDR1 is SGHNT, CDR2 YYREEE, per germline (reference sequence). J was trimmed by 0 bases and V by 4 bases; bases with no gene match: 3. CDR3 loop: CASSQGTSGSYEQYF. As DNA, the CDR3 is TGTGCCAGCAGCCAAGGGACTAGCGGCTCCTACGAGCAGTACTTC.

The rearrangement joins TRBV28 to TRBJ1-5; D might be TRBD1 (6 bases). This CDR3 has 15 residues. Germline loops: CDR1 MDHEN, CDR2 SYDVKM. V lost 6 bases and J lost 6, with 18 bases in between. The DNA for the CDR3 is TGTGCCAGCAGCCCTGGAGGGGGATCTCCTCAGCCCCAGCATTTT. Encoded protein: CASSPGGGSPQPQHF.

This clone came up once. The chain combines TRBV6-5 with TRBJ2-2; D call uncertain. V dropped 2 bases and J dropped 1 base, with 5 bases sitting between them. The CDR3 has 14 amino acids. The germline V gene has CDR1 MNHEY and CDR2 SVGAGI. CDR3 nucleotide sequence: TGTGCCAGCAGTTACCAGGAGAACACCGGGGAGCTGTTTTTT. Translation gives CASSYQENTGELFF.